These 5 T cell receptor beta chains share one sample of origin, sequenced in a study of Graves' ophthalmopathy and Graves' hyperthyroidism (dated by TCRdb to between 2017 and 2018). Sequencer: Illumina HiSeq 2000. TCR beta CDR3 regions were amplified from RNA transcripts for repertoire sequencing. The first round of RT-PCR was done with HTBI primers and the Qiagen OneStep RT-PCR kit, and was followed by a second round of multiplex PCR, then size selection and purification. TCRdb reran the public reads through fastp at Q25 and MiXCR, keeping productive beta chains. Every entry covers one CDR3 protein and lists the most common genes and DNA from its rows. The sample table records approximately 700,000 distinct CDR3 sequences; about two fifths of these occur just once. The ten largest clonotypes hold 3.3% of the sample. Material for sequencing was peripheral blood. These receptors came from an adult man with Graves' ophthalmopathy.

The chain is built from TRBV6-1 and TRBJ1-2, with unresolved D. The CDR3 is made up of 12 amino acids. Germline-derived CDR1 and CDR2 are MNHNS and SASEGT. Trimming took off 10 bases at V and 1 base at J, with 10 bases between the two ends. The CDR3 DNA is TGTGCCACGGAGACCCTTAACTATGGCTACACCTTC. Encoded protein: CATETLNYGYTF.

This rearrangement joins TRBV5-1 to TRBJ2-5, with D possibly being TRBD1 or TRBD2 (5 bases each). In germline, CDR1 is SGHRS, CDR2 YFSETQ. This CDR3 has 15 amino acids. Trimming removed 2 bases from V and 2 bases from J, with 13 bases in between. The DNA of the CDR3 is TGCGCCAGCAGCTTCTTTAGCGAGGGGCAAGAGACCCAGTACTTC. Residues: CASSFFSEGQETQYF.

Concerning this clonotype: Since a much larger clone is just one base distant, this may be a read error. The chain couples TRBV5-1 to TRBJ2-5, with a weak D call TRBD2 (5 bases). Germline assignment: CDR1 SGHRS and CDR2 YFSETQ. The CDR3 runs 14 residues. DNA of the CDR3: TGCGCCAGCGGCTTGGATGACGGGATTGGGACCCAGTACTTC. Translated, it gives CASGLDDGIGTQYF.

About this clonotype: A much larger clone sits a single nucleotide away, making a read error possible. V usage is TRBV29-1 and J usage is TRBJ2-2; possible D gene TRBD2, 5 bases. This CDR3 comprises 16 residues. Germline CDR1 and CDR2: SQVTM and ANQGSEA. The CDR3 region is CSARRSGGQRTGELFF. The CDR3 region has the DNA TGCAGTGCTAGACGCTCAGGCGGGCAGCGGACCGGGGAGCTGTTTTTT.

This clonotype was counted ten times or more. The CDR3 nucleotides read TGTGCCAGCAGTTTTGCGGACGCACGACCCTTAAGTCCCATATATTTT. Protein sequence: CASSFADARPLSPIYF. The genes are TRBV12-3 or TRBV12-4 and TRBJ1-3; D call uncertain. V gave up 3 bases and J gave up 11 bases, with 23 bases separating them. The CDR3 is 16 residues long.